The 19 T cell receptor beta chains presented below share a single source sample, sequenced in a study of OX40 agonist ivuxolimab in advanced cancers. Method: immunoSEQ multiplex PCR; TCRdb's copy keeps in-frame clones and lacks some. The profile shows some 42,000 clones, about 81% of them singletons. The specimen was CD4+ or CD8+ T cells sorted from blood, collected in a trial of the OX40 agonist ivuxolimab. The receptors originated from an adult with an advanced solid tumor such as melanoma, head and neck, liver or kidney cancer.

V is TRBV18 and J is TRBJ2-3; 11 positions agree with TRBD2. Germline loops: CDR1 KGHSH, CDR2 LQKENI. This CDR3 is 16 amino acids long. The ends lost 5 bases at V and 2 bases at J; junction bases unmatched: 6. The CDR3 DNA reads as TGTGCCAGCTCATCCCGACTAGCGGGAAACACAGATACGCAGTATTTT. This translates into CASSSRLAGNTDTQYF.

This chain links TRBV5-1 with TRBJ2-3, with D unresolved. Germline lookup yields CDR1 SGHRS and CDR2 YFSETQ. This CDR3 comprises 14 residues. Trimming took 2 bases from V and 0 from J, leaving 7 bases between them. CDR3 loop: CASSFYSSTDTQYF. As DNA, the CDR3 is TGCGCCAGCAGCTTTTACTCTAGCACAGATACGCAGTATTTT.

The sample holds one count of this clone. V usage is TRBV6-5 and J usage is TRBJ2-5, with 8 positions matching TRBD1. Per germline, CDR1 MNHEY and CDR2 SVGAGI. CDR3 length equals 15 residues. The V gene end was trimmed by 6 bases and the J gene end by 5 bases; junction bases not matched to a gene: 11. The CDR3 DNA sequence: TGTGCCAGCAGGGACAGGGTATCGACGGAGGAGACCCAGTACTTC. Residues: CASRDRVSTEETQYF.

This chain uses TRBV30 with TRBJ2-7, with D tentatively TRBD2 (5 bases). Between the trimmed V and J ends, which lost 3 bases and 4 bases, there was a span of 10 bases. CDR3 size: 12 residues. In germline, CDR1 is GTSNPN, CDR2 SVGIG (reference sequence). In DNA, the CDR3 is TGTGCCTGGAGCTACGGAGGATACGAGCAGTACGTC. It translates to CAWSYGGYEQYV.

J is TRBJ1-1 and V is TRBV5-1; 7 bases are a match to TRBD1. The germline V gene encodes CDR1 SGHRS and CDR2 YFSETQ. This CDR3 has 15 residues. The V segment lost 5 bases and the J segment 5 bases; nucleotides outside the gene matches: 12. In DNA, the CDR3 is TGCGCCAGCAGACGTACGACAGGGCAGGATACTGAAGCTTTCTTT. Protein: CASRRTTGQDTEAFF.

The chain uses TRBV5-1 and TRBJ2-5; D uncertain. This CDR3 has 13 residues. V was cut by 0 bases and J by 5 bases, with 8 bases left in between. Germline values: CDR1 SGHRS, CDR2 YFSETQ. The CDR3 sequence: CASSLGLLETQYF. In DNA, the CDR3 is TGCGCCAGCAGCTTGGGGTTGTTGGAGACCCAGTACTTC.

V usage is TRBV9 and J usage is TRBJ2-3; D perhaps matches TRBD1 (5 bases). Germline V gene lookup returns CDR1 SGDLS and CDR2 YYNGEE. The CDR3 has 15 amino acids. The V and J ends lost 0 bases and 1 base respectively, with 9 bases between them. The CDR3 loop reads CASSVVLGGTDTQYF. The CDR3 coding sequence is TGTGCCAGCAGCGTAGTTCTAGGGGGCACAGATACGCAGTATTTT.

This chain links TRBV4-1 with TRBJ2-2; 14 positions match TRBD2. Trimming at V came to 1 base and at J to 5 bases, leaving 6 bases not matched to a gene. Germline V gene lookup returns CDR1 MGHRA and CDR2 YSYEKL. CDR3 size: 18 residues. This CDR3 reads CASSQGGLAGVGTGELFF. Written as DNA, the CDR3 is TGCGCCAGCAGCCAAGGGGGACTAGCGGGAGTTGGTACCGGGGAGCTGTTTTTT.

The chain carries TRBV4-3 and TRBJ2-6, with D possibly being TRBD2 (5 bases). There are 16 residues in the CDR3. The germline V gene encodes CDR1 LGHNA and CDR2 YSLEER. Trimming pared 4 bases from V and 0 bases from J, leaving 10 bases between. CDR3 nucleotide sequence: TGCGCCAGCAGCCCTCATAGCGACTCTGGGGCCAACGTCCTGACTTTC. Protein: CASSPHSDSGANVLTF.

The rearrangement links TRBV7-8 to TRBJ1-5; D not resolved. V was trimmed by 1 base and J by 4 bases, leaving 11 bases between them. Per germline, CDR1 SGHVS and CDR2 FQNEAQ. This CDR3 contains 15 residues. The CDR3 protein is CASSLEPAENQPQHF. Written as DNA, the CDR3 is TGTGCCAGCAGCTTAGAACCAGCAGAGAATCAGCCCCAGCATTTT. Together with reference TRBV7-8 and TRBJ1-5, the CDR3 gives the full variable domain: GAGVSQSPRYKVAKRGQDVALRCDPISGHVSLFWYQQALGQGPEFLTYFQNEAQLDKSGLPSDRFFAERPEGSVSTLKIQRTQQEDSAVYLCASSLEPAENQPQHFGDGTRLSIL.

The chain uses TRBV5-4 and TRBJ2-7; D remains unclear. The CDR3 extends over 13 amino acids. CDR1 is SGHNT and CDR2 is YYREEE in the germline V gene (reference sequence). Trimming pared 0 bases from V and 5 bases from J, leaving 9 bases between. CDR3 sequence: CASSLEYLHEQYF. CDR3 nucleotides: TGTGCCAGCAGCTTGGAATATCTCCACGAGCAGTACTTC.

This chain joins TRBV6-5 and TRBJ1-1; D gene ambiguous. The germline CDR1 and CDR2 sequences are MNHEY and SVGAGI. Trimming shortened V by 0 bases and J by 4 bases, and 12 bases separated the two germline ends. The CDR3 runs 15 residues. The CDR3 DNA is TGTGCCAGCAGTTACTCGGGAGGTCGAAGCACTGAAGCTTTCTTT. Translated: CASSYSGGRSTEAFF.

This chain connects TRBV5-4 to TRBJ2-1, with D maybe TRBD2 (6 bases). Germline assignment: CDR1 SGHNT and CDR2 YYREEE (reference sequence). The CDR3 runs 15 residues. V dropped 1 base and J dropped 4 bases, with 12 bases sitting between them. The CDR3 protein is CASSLMAGSYNEQFF. In nucleotides, the CDR3 is TGTGCCAGCAGCTTGATGGCGGGATCGTACAATGAGCAGTTCTTC.

The chain recombines TRBV28 with TRBJ2-7; D uncertain. The CDR3 has 14 residues. The V gene lost 6 bases and the J gene lost 1 base, with 13 bases spanning the gap. The V gene's germline CDR1 is MDHEN and CDR2 SYDVKM. For the CDR3, the DNA is TGTGCCAGCAGCCTAACAGCGTTATCCTACGAGCAGTACGTC. It codes for CASSLTALSYEQYV.

This clone has more than one count but fewer than ten. This rearrangement joins TRBV6-1 to TRBJ1-2, with TRBD1 matching over 9 bases. The V gene end was trimmed by 7 bases and the J gene end by 4 bases; junction bases not matched to a gene: 4. Germline CDR1 reads MNHNS; CDR2 reads SASEGT. There are 13 residues in the CDR3. CDR3 region: CASTGQGSYGYTF. The CDR3 DNA is TGTGCCAGCACCGGACAGGGGAGCTATGGCTACACCTTC.

The genes are TRBV11-3 and TRBJ2-7; D is possibly TRBD1 (5 bases). Germline V CDR1 and CDR2: SGHNT, YENEEA. V lost 5 bases to trimming and J lost 1 base, with 15 bases between them. This CDR3 region has 15 residues. The CDR3 loop reads CASSPSTAGSYEQYV. The CDR3 DNA follows: TGTGCCAGCAGCCCCTCGACAGCTGGATCCTACGAGCAGTACGTC.

The genes are TRBV6-4 and TRBJ1-1; tentatively, D is TRBD1 (6 bases). V shed 0 bases and J shed 7 bases, with 12 bases lying between them. This CDR3 region has 14 residues. CDR1 and CDR2 from the germline V gene are MRHNA and SNTAGT. For the CDR3, the DNA is TGTGCCAGCAGTGACTCGAACAGGGAGGGTGAAGCTTTCTTT. Residues: CASSDSNREGEAFF.

The gene calls are TRBV6-5 and TRBJ2-1, with D perhaps TRBD1 or TRBD2 (5 bases each). The germline CDR1 and CDR2 sequences are MNHEY and SVGAGI. The V and J ends lost 1 base and 10 bases respectively, with 8 bases between them. The CDR3 has 12 residues. CDR3 coding DNA: TGTGCCAGCAGTTACTGGGGCGGGGAGCAGTTCTTC. Encoded protein: CASSYWGGEQFF.

The V call is TRBV5-4, the J call TRBJ1-4; 7 bases are shared with TRBD1. The CDR3 is made up of 17 amino acids. V lost 0 bases to trimming and J lost 2 bases; unmatched junction nucleotides: 7. Germline V gene sequence: CDR1 SGHNT, CDR2 YYREEE (reference sequence). CDR3 bases: TGTGCCAGCAGCTTGGGTGGACAGGTCGCGACTAATGAAAAACTGTTTTTT. It specifies CASSLGGQVATNEKLFF.